The clone carrying this T cell receptor (beta chain) occurred a few times. Its antigen remains unknown. This sample is part of a study of T-cell memory formation after mild COVID-19. Findings of the study overall: CD4/CD8 balance characterized clones contracting day 15 to 85, and CD4+ skew characterized later expanders. Certain responding clones were present in pre-infection memory, suggesting participation of cross-reactive memory. Nothing showed for sure that second-wave clones peaking on day 37 were SARS-CoV-2 specific.

Germline V gene lookup returns CDR1 SGHAT and CDR2 FQNNGV. Germline trimming cut 3 bases from V and 4 bases from J; bases unmatched to any gene: 6. This CDR3 has 16 amino acids. 5'RACE, which relied on constant-segment primers, yielded TCR alpha and TCR beta cDNA libraries carrying sample barcodes and UMIs. MiXCR was run by TCRdb on the 5' RACE reads, yielding one entry per CDR3 protein. The table has around 440,000 distinct CDR3 sequences, 15% to 20% seen once. This clonotype originated in an adult woman who had mild COVID-19 (a few samples of this study predate the infection). Cell type and time point are not known. The sequenced sample consisted of PBMCs or a T cell subset sorted from them (not recorded which). The chain uses TRBV11-2 and TRBJ2-3; 11 nucleotides match TRBD2. The CDR3 spells CASSLIAGGKSDTQYF. CDR3 nucleotide sequence: TGTGCCAGCAGCTTGATAGCGGGGGGGAAGTCAGATACGCAGTATTTT.